Each of the 2 T cell receptor beta chains below was sequenced from the same sample in a study of beta chain features in type 1 diabetes. Since all of the isolated RNA was reverse transcribed, expressed TCRB transcripts were what got sequenced. Using immunoSEQ multiplex PCR, the repertoire was profiled, and TCRdb retains in-frame clones only, with some absent. The sample lists under 400,000 clones; around 20% were seen once. Material for sequencing was naive CD4+ T cells from blood. These receptors originate from a woman under 30 in good health.

The sample holds a few counts of this clone. V and J are TRBV2 and TRBJ2-7, with TRBD2 matching over 8 bases. Germline V lookup: CDR1 SNHLY, CDR2 FYNNEI. V shed 7 bases, J shed 2 bases, and the junction held 4 bases outside the gene matches. The CDR3 is 13 residues long. The CDR3 is CASTGTRAYEQYF. As DNA, the CDR3 is TGTGCCAGCACCGGGACTAGGGCCTACGAGCAGTACTTC.

The chain combines TRBV27 with TRBJ2-1, with D maybe TRBD2 (6 bases). There are 16 residues in the CDR3. Deletions cut 4 bases from V and 3 bases from J, with 16 bases between. The germline V gene encodes CDR1 MNHEY and CDR2 SMNVEV (reference sequence). The CDR3 protein is CASSSTVRDFYNEQFF. CDR3 coding DNA: TGTGCCAGCAGTTCCACGGTCCGGGACTTCTACAATGAGCAGTTCTTC.